This paragraph reports one T cell receptor (beta chain). Produced via immunoSEQ multiplex PCR; TCRdb's table is partial and in-frame only. This repertoire shows roughly 50,000 clones, 70% to 90% found once; its top ten account for approximately 7.7%. The data derive from a study of PD-L1 blockade in urothelial cancer. Study-wide background: Timepoints chosen for blood analysis were 3 weeks (second dose) and 6 weeks after treatment start.

V was clipped by 6 bases and J by 0 bases, with 9 bases between them. This CDR3 contains 13 residues. In germline, CDR1 is MNHNY, CDR2 SVGAGI (reference sequence). The sequence was collected from a man between 60 and 70 years old with urothelial cancer. This sequence joins TRBV6-6 and TRBJ2-7; maybe TRBD1 (5 bases). Sequencing used PBMCs, obtained around atezolizumab (anti-PD-L1) treatment. The CDR3 nucleotides are TGTGCCAGCAGCCAGGGATCCTCCTACGAGCAGTACTTC. Protein sequence: CASSQGSSYEQYF.